This T cell receptor beta chain appears in the sequencing data of a study of blood T cell repertoires in COVID-19. Study information: The samples span acute and convalescent COVID-19 from the United States, Italy and Spain. From T cells, B-cell-depleted T cells, or PBMCs came the material, which was cDNA or gDNA.

The data were produced by immunoSEQ multiplex PCR, yet TCRdb's version contains in-frame clones alone and is incomplete. The table records 220,000 or so clones, around 90% of them present only once. The CDR3 is 16 residues long. CDR1 and CDR2 from the germline V gene are SGHVS and FQNEAQ. V lost 6 bases, J lost 8 bases, and 14 bases stayed unmatched. The TCR originated in a man aged 55 to 70 with COVID-19, enrolled during active disease. Sequenced: peripheral blood. The V call is TRBV7-8, the J call TRBJ2-1, with TRBD2 identical over 9 bases. The CDR3: CASSIRGSRTSDEQFF. The CDR3 DNA follows: TGTGCCAGCAGTATAAGGGGGTCCCGGACTAGCGATGAGCAGTTCTTC. Drawing the rest from reference TRBV7-8 and TRBJ2-1, the complete variable domain is GAGVSQSPRYKVAKRGQDVALRCDPISGHVSLFWYQQALGQGPEFLTYFQNEAQLDKSGLPSDRFFAERPEGSVSTLKIQRTQQEDSAVYLCASSIRGSRTSDEQFFGPGTRLTVL.